The entry below gives a single T cell receptor (beta chain) sequence along with its context. This entry is derived from a study of blood T cell repertoires in COVID-19. The assay was immunoSEQ multiplex PCR, and TCRdb's table has in-frame clones only and misses some. The table shows roughly 25,000 clones, with 80% to 90% occurring only once. CDR1 and CDR2 (germline): LNHNV, YYDKDF (reference sequence). J gave up 2 bases and V 4 bases, and 4 bases lay outside the gene matches. The CDR3 is 14 residues long. This receptor was identified in a man between 50 and 59 years old with active COVID-19. The chain is built from TRBV15 and TRBJ1-1, with TRBD1 matching over 7 bases. The sample consisted of peripheral blood. DNA for the CDR3: TGTGCCACCAGCAAGGGACAGAGCAACACTGAAGCTTTCTTT. It yields the protein CATSKGQSNTEAFF.